This T cell receptor (beta chain) was captured in a study of cytotoxic CD8 clonotypes in ibrutinib-treated CLL. The germline CDR1 and CDR2 sequences are LNHDA and SQIVND (reference sequence). The CDR3 consists of 12 residues. The germline V and J ends were trimmed by 2 bases and 5 bases, with 6 bases remaining between them. Assay: immunoSEQ multiplex PCR; the TCRdb copy retains only in-frame clones and omits some. This sample has more than 110,000 clones, with 75% to 80% found just once. V is TRBV19 and J is TRBJ1-2, with a possible D match to TRBD1 (5 bases). Sequenced here: PBMCs, sampled after 24 months of ibrutinib treatment. The clonotype was recovered from a human donor with chronic lymphocytic leukemia. The CDR3 DNA is TGTGCCAGTAGTATATGGGGGTATGGCTACACCTTC. This codes for CASSIWGYGYTF.